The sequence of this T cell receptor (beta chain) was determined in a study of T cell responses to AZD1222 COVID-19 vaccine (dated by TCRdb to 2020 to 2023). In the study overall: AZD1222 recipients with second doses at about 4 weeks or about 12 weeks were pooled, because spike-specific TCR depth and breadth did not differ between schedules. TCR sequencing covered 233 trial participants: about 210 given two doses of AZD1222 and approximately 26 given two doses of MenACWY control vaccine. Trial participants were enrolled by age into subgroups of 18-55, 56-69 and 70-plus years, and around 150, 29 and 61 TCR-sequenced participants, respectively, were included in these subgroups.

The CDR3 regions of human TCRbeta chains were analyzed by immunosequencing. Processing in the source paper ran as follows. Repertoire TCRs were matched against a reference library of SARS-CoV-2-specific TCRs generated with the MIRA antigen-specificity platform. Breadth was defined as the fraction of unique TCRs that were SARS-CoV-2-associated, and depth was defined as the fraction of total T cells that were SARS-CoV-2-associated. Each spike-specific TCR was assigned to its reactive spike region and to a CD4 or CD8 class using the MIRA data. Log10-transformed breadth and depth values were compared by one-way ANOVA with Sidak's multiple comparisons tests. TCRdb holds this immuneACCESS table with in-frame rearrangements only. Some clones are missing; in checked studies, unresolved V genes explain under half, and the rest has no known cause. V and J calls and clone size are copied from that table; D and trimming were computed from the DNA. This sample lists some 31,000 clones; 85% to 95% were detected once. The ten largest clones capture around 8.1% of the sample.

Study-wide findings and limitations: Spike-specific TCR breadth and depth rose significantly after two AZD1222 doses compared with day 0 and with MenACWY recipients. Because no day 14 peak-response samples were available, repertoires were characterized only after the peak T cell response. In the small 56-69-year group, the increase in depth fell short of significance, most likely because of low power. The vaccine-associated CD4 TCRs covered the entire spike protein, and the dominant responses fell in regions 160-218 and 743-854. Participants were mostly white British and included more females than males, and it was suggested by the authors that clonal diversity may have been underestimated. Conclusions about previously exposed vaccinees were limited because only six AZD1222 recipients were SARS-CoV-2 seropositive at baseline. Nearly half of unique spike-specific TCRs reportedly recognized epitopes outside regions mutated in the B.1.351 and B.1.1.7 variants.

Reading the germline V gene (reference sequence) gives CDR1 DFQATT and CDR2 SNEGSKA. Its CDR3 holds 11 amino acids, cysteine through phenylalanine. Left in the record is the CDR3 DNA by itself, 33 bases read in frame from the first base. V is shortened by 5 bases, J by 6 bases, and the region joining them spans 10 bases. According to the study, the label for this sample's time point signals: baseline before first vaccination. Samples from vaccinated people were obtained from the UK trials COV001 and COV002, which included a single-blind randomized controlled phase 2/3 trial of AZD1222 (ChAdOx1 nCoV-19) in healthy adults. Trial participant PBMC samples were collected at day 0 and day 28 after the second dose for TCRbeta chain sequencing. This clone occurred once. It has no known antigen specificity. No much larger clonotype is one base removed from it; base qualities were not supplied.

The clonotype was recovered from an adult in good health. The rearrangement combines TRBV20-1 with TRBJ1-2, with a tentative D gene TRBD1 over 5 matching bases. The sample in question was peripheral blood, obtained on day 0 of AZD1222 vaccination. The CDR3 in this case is CSASGFDGYTF. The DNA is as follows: TGCAGTGCTTCAGGGTTTGATGGCTACACCTTC.